The TCR beta chain under discussion was sequenced for a study of cytomegalovirus exposure and HLA in healthy donors (dated by TCRdb to the late 2010s). Some background on the complete study: An earlier analysis of roughly 630 of the donors reported about 250 Gb of sequence data and 117 million unique TCR beta sequences from roughly 200 million T cells. Along with the 666-subject first cohort, a separate validation cohort of around 120 different subjects was used. The study used immunosequencing to profile the T cell repertoires of 666 subjects and linked those repertoires to cytomegalovirus serostatus. Across some 400 genotyped donors of the cohort, an average of approximately 240,000 unique TCR beta nucleotide sequences per donor were sequenced, and 15% to 20% of those sequences were non-productive. Every repertoire in the discovery cohort had been generated on one and the same sequencing platform. Typing coverage differed by locus: A, B, C, DRB1 and DQB1 were typed in roughly 620-640 donors, DQA1 in approximately 520, DPA1 in roughly 590, and DPB1 in approximately 450. Roughly 5 DR-DQ haplotypes were handled as single units for association and clustering because linkage in the cohort was strong. Among the approximately 430 genotyped donors, around 81% belonged to the genetic ancestry cluster associated with self-reported Caucasian donors. Donor age, sex, ethnicity and CMV serostatus were compiled alongside the repertoire data. A later analysis re-analyzed previously published TCR beta repertoires from approximately 700 donors and added high-resolution HLA genotyping to study TCR occurrence patterns. An early release covering over 500 HLA-typed donors comprised 300 to 350 gigabases of sequencing data and approximately 85 million unique TCR sequences. In an earlier analysis of roughly 580 of the donors, high-throughput TCR beta sequencing was used to judge whether each TCR beta V gene segment behaved as functional or pseudogenic. A later genetic analysis took genome-wide SNP genotypes for about three fifths of the 666 donors and used that subset as a discovery cohort. HLA typing included class I and class II loci at four-digit resolution. The study combined high-throughput TCR immunosequencing, statistical association of individual TCRs with disease status, and machine learning to predict cytomegalovirus infection status. The study was designed to test whether signatures of past pathogen exposure could be identified by cataloging public T cell receptors. In the later analysis, no new phenotypic data were used to find candidate immune exposures; instead, reliance was placed on TCR beta sequences and their occurrence across donors.

The cohort consisted of 666 healthy bone marrow donors. At the time of sampling, every cohort member was nominally healthy, though immune exposures that went unrecorded were likely present. The donor was CMV seropositive and was included in the group of approximately 310 seropositive cohort members. A peripheral blood sample was provided by each donor, and peripheral blood mononuclear cells were used for TCR beta sequencing. The Qiagen DNeasy Blood Extraction Kit was used to extract genomic DNA from the blood cell samples. Library generation was performed with the immunoSEQ multiplex PCR assay. For the multiplex PCR, a mixture combining 60 forward primers for TCR Vbeta segments and 13 reverse primers for TCR Jbeta segments was used. Amplification of the CDR3 region of rearranged TCR beta genes was performed with a multiplex PCR assay on genomic DNA. On the Illumina HiSeq System, the amplified TCR beta libraries were sequenced as 87-base-pair reads. In the original analysis: Across the 500 to 850 repertoires, a later analysis counted 80 million or so unique TCR beta chains, around 11 million of which were shared by at least two donors. Raw reads were error-corrected and collapsed into unique sequences by a nearest-neighbor algorithm in which closely related sequences were merged to remove PCR and sequencing errors. Alignment of CDR3 sequences to IMGT reference sequences was used to assign V, D and J gene segments. For a sequence to be retained, a match of at least six nucleotides to both a V gene segment and a J gene segment was required. A rearrangement counted as productive if the CDR3 had no stop codons and remained in frame with V and J, and every other rearrangement counted as non-productive. Following IMGT convention, CDR3 was defined as the stretch from the second conserved V-encoded cysteine to the conserved J-encoded phenylalanine. The earlier analysis of around 640 of the donors excluded sequences that lacked an unambiguous match to a single V gene segment. An earlier analysis of some 500 of the donors classified V segments as functional when productive rearrangements were above 56.7% and as segregating when the standard deviation between donors was above 5%. To diagnose cytomegalovirus status from the catalog of TCR beta chain sequences, a statistical classification framework was built. A later analysis assigned V and J genes by comparing TCR nucleotide sequences with IMGT/GENE-DB human TR gene sequences. In a later analysis, CDR3 sequences and most-parsimonious VDJ recombination scenarios were assigned using the TCRdist pipeline. A later analysis defined each TCR beta chain by its CDR3 amino acid sequence plus V-gene family, and excluded reads lacking a unique V-gene family. In a later analysis, 450 to 600 highly shared, low-generation-probability nucleotide sequences were removed to address suspected cross-contamination and a sequencing artifact. A later analysis calculated a clonal expansion index for each public chain from normalized within-repertoire ranks of inferred template counts. In a later analysis, generation probabilities were computed with a VDJ recombination model fitted to out-of-frame rearrangements, and the resulting probabilities were checked against IGoR. A later analysis scored TCR-TCR, TCR-HLA and TCR-CMV co-occurrence with hypergeometric tests, applying a repertoire-size bias correction to TCR pairs. False discovery rates were estimated in a later analysis by permuting HLA or CMV assignments 20 times. In a later analysis, co-occurring TCRs were grouped with DBSCAN, and TCRdist sequence similarity was added when clustering was performed within HLA-allele-positive subsets. Repertoires with fewer than 30,000 or more than 120,000 public chains were left out of co-occurrence clustering, as were about five repertoires with anomalous nucleotide sharing. TCRdb limited this immuneACCESS table to in-frame rearrangements with V and J called. A share of clones is missing; checked studies link under half to unresolved V genes, and the rest is unexplained. The V and J calls and the clone size are those of that table, but D and trimming were determined from the DNA. The sample contains over 140,000 clones, 70% to 85% of them found a single time. Approximately 1.3% of the sample is taken by the ten largest.

The research as a whole found: The sequencing pipeline was judged likely to have produced a cluster of highly shared sequence variants as a technical artifact. The authors suggested that the approach could potentially be generalized to other disease states and immunological phenotypes. Cytomegalovirus status was reported to be diagnosed by the classifier with high specificity and sensitivity in both the original and validation cohorts. The 87-base-pair reads could not distinguish some IMGT-functional V segments, including TRBV6-2 and TRBV6-3, so those segments were excluded. In an earlier analysis of 587 of the donors, most TCR beta V segments appeared in productive rearrangements about 87% or about 30% of the time, broadly matching IMGT annotations. According to a later analysis, most CMV-associated TCR beta chains appeared to be HLA-restricted, and the HLA associations seemed to be driven largely by CMV exposure. In a later genetic analysis, fewer N-insertions in productive TCRs were reported among donors in an Asian-associated ancestry cluster than the 666-donor mean. Only TCR beta chains were sequenced in this cohort, and the absence of alpha or paired-chain data limited detectable features. A later analysis found that TCR association rates varied across HLA loci, with DRB1 alleles showing the most associated TCRs and HLA-C alleles the fewest. A further reported finding was that TCR beta sequences accurately predicted the HLA-A and HLA-B alleles for most subjects in the first cohort. In vitro tests confirmed that a few of the cytomegalovirus-associated TCR beta chains recognize cytomegalovirus antigens. In a later analysis, about 17,000 TCR beta sequences were associated with specific HLA alleles at a false discovery rate of 0.05. Most TCR sequences were seen in very few donors, while some public TCRs were found in many individuals. Because some donors lacked HLA typing at each locus, the association tests relied only on the typed subset. The only immune exposure information available for the cohort was CMV serostatus. When HLA alleles, especially DR and DQ, strongly co-occurred, attributing TCR associations to individual alleles was difficult. The study listed 150 to 200 TCR beta chains as associated with cytomegalovirus. Linkage disequilibrium might explain the correlated functional status among segregating V segments, but an unknown experimental factor could not be ruled out. Over 15 rarely observed V segments, including chromosome 9 orphons, were excluded from the earlier analysis of almost 600 of the donors because counts were too low. Presence/absence analyses assumed roughly uniform sequencing depth across donors, an assumption that may not hold. In a later genetic analysis, a missense DCLRE1C variant was associated with V-gene and J-gene trimming of TCR beta chains, and the association was replicated in an independent cohort. In a later analysis, several top co-occurrence clusters were reported to appear linked to parvovirus B19, influenza, CMV and Epstein-Barr virus. Compared with equally common non-associated chains, HLA-associated TCR beta chains in a later analysis were more clonally expanded and had lower generation probabilities.

Concerning this clone itself: Its target antigen remains unknown. Base quality data are lacking; no much larger clone is found one base away.

Trimming takes 3 bases from V and 1 base from J, and the germline ends sit 14 bases apart. Its CDR3 holds 15 amino acids, cysteine through phenylalanine. The kept DNA is CDR3 alone, 45 bases in frame from the first base. CDR1 and CDR2 were assigned from the germline V gene as SGHRS and YFSETQ. The receptor's source is a man younger than 45 in good health and CMV-seropositive. Rearrangement joined TRBV5-1 to TRBJ2-7; the D region possibly corresponds to TRBD2 (6 bases align). Sequencing used PBMCs. The CDR3 has the sequence CASSWGDVHSYEQYF. The nucleotides are TGCGCCAGCAGCTGGGGGGACGTACATTCCTACGAGCAGTACTTC.